This T cell receptor beta chain was found in a study of blood T cells in healthy people across ages. The CDR3 runs to 15 residues. CDR1 is DFQATT, CDR2 SNEGSKA, per germline (reference sequence). A J-beta primer mix and a sample-barcoded 5' primer were used in a second PCR of about 7 to 12 cycles. MiXCR was run by TCRdb on the 5' RACE reads, yielding one entry per CDR3 protein. Altogether roughly 800,000 distinct CDR3 sequences are present, roughly 60% being singletons, with the ten largest covering about 20%. Sequencing input: blood. This sequence originates from a man aged 30 to 45 in good health. V is TRBV20-1 and J is TRBJ2-4; 14 bases are shared with TRBD2. TRBJ2-7 matches the DNA end more closely, so the J call is doubtful. CDR3 sequence: CSAKTSGRVYDEQYF. CDR3 DNA: TGCAGTGCCAAGACTAGCGGGAGGGTTTACGACGAGCAGTACTTC.